A selection of T cell receptor beta chains follows, all from one sample in a study of blood T cell repertoires in COVID-19. Measured with immunoSEQ multiplex PCR; TCRdb has only the in-frame clones, and not every one. This sample has 200,000 to 250,000 clones; almost 85% occur once, and the top ten carry under 2%. What was sequenced was peripheral blood. The receptors were gathered from a woman older than 75 with acute or convalescent COVID-19. Both conserved end residues are part of each CDR3. The D gene is left open where the match is weak. Size is omitted from some rows. Given values are once, few, many or a class for expanded clones.

14	TRBJ2-2	TRBV3-1/TRBV3-2	NA	NA	TGTGCCAGCACGACCAGGACGAACACCGGGGAGCTGTTTTTT	CASTTRTNTGELFF
16	TRBJ1-2	TRBV11-2	TRBD1	once	TGTGCCAGCAGCTTAGCTTTCGTCCAGGGGGCTCGTGGCTACACCTTC	CASSLAFVQGARGYTF
16	TRBJ1-4	TRBV7-9	NA	NA	TGTGCCAGCAGCGCCCGGGGTGGACAGCTTAATGAAAAACTGTTTTTT	CASSARGGQLNEKLFF
13	TRBJ1-2	TRBV7-2	TRBD1	once	TGTGCCAGCAGCTCACAACAGGGGAATGGCTACACCTTC	CASSSQQGNGYTF
18	TRBJ1-3	TRBV18	TRBD1	NA	TGTGCCAGCTCACCACCGAGGGGACAGGGAGTCACTGGAAACACCATATATTTT	CASSPPRGQGVTGNTIYF
13	TRBJ2-1	TRBV29-1	TRBD2	NA	TGCAGCGTTGCAGCGGGGGGCTACAATGAGCAGTTCTTC	CSVAAGGYNEQFF
17	TRBJ1-4	TRBV7-9	TRBD1	NA	TGTGCCAGCAGCTTACAGATTACAGGGGCCTCAGGTGAAAAACTGTTTTTT	CASSLQITGASGEKLFF
16	TRBJ1-1	TRBV18	TRBD1	NA	TGTGCCAGCTCACCTAGGTCAGGGGGCGCTGGCACTGAAGCTTTCTTT	CASSPRSGGAGTEAFF
15	TRBJ2-1	TRBV2	NA	NA	TGTGCCAGCAGTGATGGAGGGAAAGGATACAATGAGCAGTTCTTC	CASSDGGKGYNEQFF
14	TRBJ2-1	TRBV5-6	NA	NA	TGTGCCAGCAGCTCCGGACAGCCCTACAATGAGCAGTTCTTC	CASSSGQPYNEQFF
13	TRBJ2-1	TRBV10-3	NA	NA	TGTGCCATCAGTGACTTCGGGGACAATGAGCAGTTCTTC	CAISDFGDNEQFF